This T cell receptor (beta chain) was recovered during a study of OX40 agonist ivuxolimab in advanced cancers. Whole-study findings and limits: Compared with others, partial responders at 0.1-3.0 mg/kg displayed clonal expansion among the lowest. Averaging showed that CD8+ T cells had more expanded clones than CD4+ did.

Details on this clone: Its antigen is not identified.

V trimming: 2 bases; J trimming: 0 bases; junction bases outside the gene matches: 5. CDR3 size: 16 residues. CDR1 is SGHTA and CDR2 is FQGNSA in the germline V gene. Repertoires were generated with immunoSEQ multiplex PCR, while TCRdb's copy carries only in-frame clones and drops some. The data contain 53,000 or so clones, roughly 92% of them seen just once; the ten biggest clones take up about 18%. The sequence came from an adult with an advanced solid tumor such as melanoma, head and neck, liver or kidney cancer. The chain uses TRBV7-2 and TRBJ2-3, with TRBD2 identical over 7 bases. Sequenced here: CD4+ or CD8+ T cells sorted from blood, sampled in a trial of the OX40 agonist ivuxolimab. CDR3 loop: CASSLSSGVSTDTQYF. CDR3 bases: TGTGCCAGCAGCTTATCAAGCGGGGTTAGCACAGATACGCAGTATTTT.